Detailed here is one T cell receptor (beta chain). Template material for amplifying TCR beta CDR3 regions consisted of RNA transcripts. With the HTBI primer set, the TCR CDR3 went through a first round of RT-PCR. TCRdb analysed the multiplex PCR reads with MiXCR anew, one entry per CDR3 protein. The table shows 700,000 to 950,000 distinct CDR3 sequences, with 35% occurring only once. The data were obtained in a study of T cells in Graves' hyperthyroidism and ophthalmopathy. Study overall: Peripheral blood was collected at initial diagnosis, before any treatment.

Looked up from germline, CDR1 is DFQATT and CDR2 is SNEGSKA (reference sequence). The CDR3 runs to 15 residues. V trimming: 3 bases; J trimming: 4 bases; junction bases outside the gene matches: 9. The V call is TRBV20-1, the J call TRBJ2-5, with TRBD2 matching 9 bases. Sequencing was done on a sample of blood. The sequence was obtained from a woman aged 40 to 50 with Graves' hyperthyroidism. The CDR3 nucleotides are TGCAGTGCTAGTGTTAGCGGGAGAGTCGGAGAGACCCAGTACTTC. Its translation is CSASVSGRVGETQYF.